Each of the 28 T cell receptor beta chains below was sequenced from the same sample in a study of regulatory T cells in long-lasting Graves disease. Arm-PCR of CDR3 regions with iRepertoire HTBI primers generated TCR beta libraries. From the multiplex PCR reads, TCRdb called clonotypes with MiXCR, one entry per CDR3 protein. The sample comprises under 450,000 distinct CDR3 sequences, approximately 12% of which are singletons, and approximately 20% rests with the top ten. The time point: newly diagnosed GD, antithyroid drugs for less than 3 months. Extracted RNA from PBMCs served as the source of the TCR library. This same sample was also part of a study on T cells in Graves' hyperthyroidism and ophthalmopathy.

Sample: peripheral blood mononuclear cells (PBMCs), taken at new diagnosis, from a patient treated with antithyroid drugs. Receptors were obtained from a woman under 30 with Graves disease.

The sample holds many counts of this clonotype. The chain joins TRBV6-2 or TRBV6-3 to TRBJ2-1, with TRBD2 matching over 8 bases. The CDR3 has 15 amino acids. CDR1 and CDR2 from the germline V gene are MNHEY and SVGEGT. Germline trimming cut 0 bases from V and 10 bases from J; bases unmatched to any gene: 8. As DNA, the CDR3 is TGTGCCAGCAGTTACTCTAGCGGGATCCTCGAGGAGCAGTTCTTC. This encodes CASSYSSGILEEQFF.

This sequence joins TRBV6-1 and TRBJ2-5; D is undetermined. Germline values: CDR1 MNHNS, CDR2 SASEGT. The ends were cut back, 6 bases at V and 8 bases at J, with 16 bases in the middle. This CDR3 has 13 amino acids. CDR3 sequence reads: CASRVQQATTQYF. The CDR3 DNA reads as TGTGCCAGCAGGGTTCAACAAGCCACCACCCAGTACTTC.

As for this clonotype: Being one base from a much bigger clone, this may be a read error. The chain couples TRBV29-1 to TRBJ1-2, with 9 bases aligning to TRBD1. Germline assignment: CDR1 SQVTM and CDR2 ANQGSEA. With V trimmed by 8 bases and J by 4 bases, 11 bases remained unmatched. The CDR3 contains 14 residues. CDR3 amino acids: CSIHPGQGTYGYTF. Here the CDR3 DNA reads TGCAGCATCCATCCGGGACAGGGAACCTATGGCTACACCTTC. The full variable domain, rest sourced from reference TRBV29-1 and TRBJ1-2, is SAVISQKPSRDICQRGTSLTIQCQVDSQVTMMFWYRQQPGQSLTLIATANQGSEATYESGFVIDKFPISRPNLTFSTLTVSNMSPEDSSIYLCSIHPGQGTYGYTFGSGTRLTVV.

This clonotype was seen repeatedly, ten times or more. The chain recombines TRBV20-1 with TRBJ1-2; 8 bases line up with TRBD1. The CDR3 covers 13 residues. Germline loops: CDR1 DFQATT, CDR2 SNEGSKA (reference sequence). Germline trimming cut 6 bases from V and 8 bases from J; bases unmatched to any gene: 11. CDR3 sequence: CSAMTGEARGYTF. In DNA form, the CDR3 reads TGCAGTGCCATGACAGGGGAGGCACGGGGCTACACCTTC.

This clonotype was detected ten times or more. The rearrangement joins TRBV10-3 to TRBJ2-5; TRBD2 agrees at 9 bases. V was clipped by 6 bases and J by 1 base; unmatched bases: 9. Germline CDR1 and CDR2: ENHRY and SYGVKD. The CDR3 consists of 16 residues. The CDR3 loop is CAISRVERGAQETQYF. The CDR3 DNA reads TGTGCCATCAGCCGGGTGGAGCGGGGGGCCCAAGAGACCCAGTACTTC.

The chain carries TRBV7-2 and TRBJ2-5; possibly TRBD2 for D (8 bases). CDR1 is SGHTA, CDR2 FQGNSA, per germline. V was shortened by 4 bases and J by 7 bases, with 25 bases between the two germline ends. The CDR3 covers 17 residues. The CDR3 region has the DNA TGTGCCAGCAGCTCGATCCCGACAGGGCAGGCGGGAGGGACCCAGTACTTC. Translating it yields CASSSIPTGQAGGTQYF.

This clonotype was counted a few times. The germline gene is not matched at one end of the junction; a read error may be the cause. The chain uses TRBV13 and TRBJ2-7; tentatively, D is TRBD1 (5 bases). From germline, CDR1 is PRHDT and CDR2 FYEKMQ (reference sequence). CDR3 length: 15 residues. CDR3 in amino acids: CASSLGTRAAYGQYF. The CDR3 DNA reads as TGTGCCAGCAGCTTAGGCACCAGGGCGGCCTACGGGCAGTACTTC.

This clonotype was found many times. V gene TRBV27 combines with J gene TRBJ2-1; no reliable D call. CDR1 and CDR2 (germline): MNHEY, SMNVEV (reference sequence). V was cut by 8 bases and J by 4 bases, with 12 bases left in between. The CDR3 spans 13 residues. DNA of the CDR3: TGTGCCAGCGGGCTCGACTCGTACAATGAGCAGTTCTTC. This translates into CASGLDSYNEQFF.

This clonotype was detected many times. The rearrangement joins TRBV7-3 to TRBJ2-1; 7 bases fit TRBD1. V lost 4 bases and J lost 7; bases outside the gene matches: 4. Germline CDR1 reads SGHTA; CDR2 reads FQGTGA. The CDR3 contains 13 residues. CDR3 DNA: TGTGCCAGCAGCTCTAACAGGGGAAATGAGCAGTTCTTC. Its translation: CASSSNRGNEQFF.

At least ten counts were recorded for this clonotype. The J gene is TRBJ2-5, the V gene TRBV28; D is perhaps TRBD1 (5 bases). V lost 4 bases, J lost 5 bases, and 20 bases lay in between. The CDR3 runs 16 residues. The germline V gene has CDR1 MDHEN and CDR2 SYDVKM. The CDR3 DNA reads TGTGCCAGCAGTTCAGCATCCCTGACAGCAAAGGAGACCCAGTACTTC. Protein product: CASSSASLTAKETQYF.

V is TRBV19 and J is TRBJ2-1; D perhaps matches TRBD1 (6 bases). The V end was cut by 7 bases, the J end by 7 bases, with 20 bases between. Per the germline V gene, CDR1 is LNHDA and CDR2 is SQIVND (reference sequence). The CDR3 is 15 amino acids. The CDR3 is CASTLDKGVRNEQFF. In DNA, the CDR3 is TGTGCCAGTACCCTAGATAAGGGGGTCAGAAATGAGCAGTTCTTC.

The chain carries TRBV20-1 and TRBJ2-7, with 11 bases matching TRBD2. The CDR3 is 14 residues long. CDR1 DFQATT and CDR2 SNEGSKA come from the germline V gene (reference sequence). V lost 5 bases and J lost 3; bases outside the gene matches: 6. CDR3 coding DNA: TGCAGTGCTCCTAGGACTAGCGGGTTCTACGAGCAGTACTTC. Translation gives CSAPRTSGFYEQYF.

The V call is TRBV20-1, the J call TRBJ2-7; 7 bases map to TRBD1. Per germline, CDR1 DFQATT and CDR2 SNEGSKA (reference sequence). V trimming: 7 bases; J trimming: 1 base; junction bases outside the gene matches: 10. The CDR3 has 14 amino acids. The DNA for the CDR3 is TGCAGTGGTACTCCCGGGACAGAGTCCTACGAGCAGTACTTC. It encodes CSGTPGTESYEQYF.

CDR3 protein: CASSAKGLTSNQPQHF. CDR3 nucleotides: TGTGCCAGTAGTGCAAAGGGACTGACTAGCAATCAGCCCCAGCATTTT. V is TRBV19 and J is TRBJ1-5, with D perhaps matching TRBD1 (5 bases). The germline V gene encodes CDR1 LNHDA and CDR2 SQIVND (reference sequence). Trimming took off 5 bases at V and 0 bases at J, with 14 bases between the two ends. The CDR3 is 16 residues long.

At least ten counts were recorded for this clonotype. The V and J genes are TRBV6-2 or TRBV6-3 and TRBJ2-3; 8 positions match TRBD2. V lost 3 bases, J lost 5 bases, and 7 bases stayed unmatched. CDR1 MNHEY and CDR2 SVGEGT come from the germline V gene. The CDR3 contains 15 residues. The CDR3 nucleotides are TGTGCCAGCAGTTATCCATCCGGGAGGGGAGATACGCAGTATTTT. It encodes CASSYPSGRGDTQYF.

This clonotype was counted ten times or more. This chain joins TRBV28 and TRBJ2-7, with 9 bases that match TRBD2. The germline gives CDR1 MDHEN, CDR2 SYDVKM. With V trimmed by 5 bases and J by 0 bases, 11 bases remained unmatched. The CDR3 is 17 amino acids. The CDR3 is CASSPAGGWYSSYEQYF. For the CDR3, the DNA is TGTGCCAGCAGTCCGGCGGGGGGGTGGTACAGCTCCTACGAGCAGTACTTC.

The chain combines TRBV9 with TRBJ2-3; 8 nucleotides line up with TRBD2. V trimming: 4 bases; J trimming: 8 bases; junction bases outside the gene matches: 18. From germline, CDR1 is SGDLS and CDR2 YYNGEE. The length of the CDR3 is 17 residues. CDR3 residues: CASSPRPRLAREGTQYF. In DNA form, the CDR3 reads TGTGCCAGCAGCCCTCGACCCCGACTAGCGAGAGAGGGTACGCAGTATTTT.

The sample holds many counts of this clonotype. J is TRBJ1-5 and V is TRBV13; D is possibly TRBD1 (6 bases). CDR1 is PRHDT and CDR2 is FYEKMQ in the germline V gene (reference sequence). V was clipped by 3 bases and J by 2 bases, with 8 bases between them. This CDR3 spans 14 amino acids. The CDR3 sequence is CASSLRTGNQPQHF. DNA of the CDR3: TGTGCCAGCAGCTTGCGGACAGGCAATCAGCCCCAGCATTTT.

The chain has TRBV12-3 or TRBV12-4 and TRBJ2-5; D is unresolved. V gave up 4 bases and J gave up 1 base, with 10 bases separating them. The CDR3 totals 14 residues. For the CDR3, the DNA is TGTGCCAGCAGTTCCCCAAGGACCCAAGAGACCCAGTACTTC. It codes for CASSSPRTQETQYF.

In its sample, this clonotype was seen a few times. This sequence joins TRBV5-1 and TRBJ2-5, with TRBD2 matching 8 bases. The CDR3 runs 15 residues. J was trimmed by 5 bases and V by 3 bases; bases with no gene match: 9. The V gene's germline CDR1 is SGHRS and CDR2 YFSETQ. CDR3 sequence (DNA): TGCGCCAGCAGCTCGACCTCCAGACTAGCGGAGACCCAGTACTTC. Encoded protein: CASSSTSRLAETQYF. The full variable domain, in which reference TRBV5-1 and TRBJ2-5 provide the parts outside the CDR3, is KAGVTQTPRYLIKTRGQQVTLSCSPISGHRSVSWYQQTPGQGLQFLFEYFSETQRNKGNFPGRFSGRQFSNSRSEMNVSTLELGDSALYLCASSSTSRLAETQYFGPGTRLLVL.

This clonotype was counted between two and nine times. The chain joins TRBV12-3 or TRBV12-4 to TRBJ1-2; D not certain. The CDR3 contains 13 residues. The germline V and J ends were trimmed by 6 bases and 4 bases, with 12 bases remaining between them. In nucleotides, the CDR3 is TGTGCCAGCAGGGGGTGGGATACCTATGGCTACACCTTC. This gives the protein CASRGWDTYGYTF.

This clonotype was counted many times. The genes are TRBV7-9 and TRBJ2-2; 9 bases are a match to TRBD2. Germline V lookup: CDR1 SEHNR, CDR2 FQNEAQ (reference sequence). This CDR3 region has 17 residues. Trimming at V came to 6 bases and at J to 4 bases, leaving 12 bases not matched to a gene. This chain's CDR3 is CASSLTAGGLFTGELFF. The CDR3 DNA reads as TGTGCCAGCAGTCTTACCGCGGGGGGGCTCTTCACCGGGGAGCTGTTTTTT. Drawing the rest from reference TRBV7-9 and TRBJ2-2, the complete variable domain is DTGVSQNPRHKITKRGQNVTFRCDPISEHNRLYWYRQTLGQGPEFLTYFQNEAQLEKSRLLSDRFSAERPKGSFSTLEIQRTEQGDSAMYLCASSLTAGGLFTGELFFGEGSRLTVL.

This clonotype has a handful of counts. The rearrangement links TRBV20-1 to TRBJ2-4; D not certain. Per the germline V gene, CDR1 is DFQATT and CDR2 is SNEGSKA (reference sequence). The CDR3 runs 13 residues. V was pared by 7 bases and J by 6 bases, with 16 bases between. The CDR3 sequence is CSVELTRTNIQYF. CDR3 nucleotide sequence: TGCAGTGTCGAACTGACAAGGACAAACATTCAGTACTTC.

This chain uses TRBV5-6 with TRBJ2-4; 12 nucleotides align to TRBD2. The germline V gene encodes CDR1 SGHDT and CDR2 YYEEEE. The CDR3 is 17 residues long. The junction had 13 bases not matched to a gene; V was cut back by 3 bases and J by 9 bases. The CDR3 here is CASSSPSGRASSAIQYF. In DNA, the CDR3 is TGTGCCAGCAGCTCACCTAGCGGGAGGGCCAGTAGTGCCATTCAGTACTTC.

This clonotype appeared many times. The rearrangement links TRBV9 to TRBJ2-1, with 9 nucleotides matching TRBD1. J gave up 6 bases and V 2 bases, and 6 bases lay outside the gene matches. The CDR3 loop spans 15 amino acids. Per germline, CDR1 SGDLS and CDR2 YYNGEE. CDR3 DNA: TGTGCCAGCAGCGTCCGGGACAGGGAAGGCAATGAGCAGTTCTTC. It yields the protein CASSVRDREGNEQFF.

This clonotype was recorded many times. The chain uses TRBV18 and TRBJ2-1; D gene ambiguous. The V end was cut by 2 bases, the J end by 0 bases, with 8 bases between. CDR3 length equals 15 residues. CDR1 KGHSH and CDR2 LQKENI come from the germline V gene. The CDR3 coding sequence is TGTGCCAGCTCACCAGACTCCAGCTCCTACAATGAGCAGTTCTTC. As protein: CASSPDSSSYNEQFF.

This clonotype has just a few counts. The V and J genes are TRBV20-1 and TRBJ2-2; TRBD2 might be the D (7 bases). The CDR3 contains 14 residues. Germline CDR1 and CDR2: DFQATT and SNEGSKA (reference sequence). The germline V and J ends were trimmed by 6 bases and 6 bases, with 17 bases remaining between them. The CDR3 DNA reads TGCAGTGCCCAAGGGGGGGGGGTAGCCGGGGAGCTGTTTTTT. Its translation is CSAQGGGVAGELFF.

Many counts were recorded for this clonotype. The chain combines TRBV10-3 with TRBJ2-5; the D gene is possibly TRBD2 (7 bases). CDR3 length: 12 amino acids. Germline V CDR1 and CDR2: ENHRY, SYGVKD. Trimming took off 5 bases at V and 4 bases at J, with 8 bases between the two ends. The CDR3 region is CAISRGGETQYF. Here the CDR3 DNA reads TGTGCCATCAGTAGGGGGGGAGAGACCCAGTACTTC.